This T cell receptor (beta chain) was documented in a study of identical twins (TCRdb year 2016). Regarding the study in general: To test whether fetal clonotypes persist, the study used deep sequencing on TCR alpha and beta repertoires from monozygotic twins, unrelated adults of various ages, and cord blood. Replicate twin experiments were performed at different times using different library preparation protocols to rule out contamination.

The library was obtained by 5' RACE. Sequenced using an Illumina HiSeq 2000. Template switching added a universal primer binding site, and the final cDNA carried a unique molecular identifier that allowed TCR cDNA molecules to be counted accurately. Specific primers in the conserved constant-segment region were used to synthesize first-strand cDNA for the TCR alpha and beta chains. To control for contamination, each cDNA library was double barcoded with a SMART-Mk sample barcode plus Illumina barcodes. TruSeq adapter sequences and Illumina sample barcodes were added in two successive PCR steps. Sequencing of the TCR alpha and beta cDNA libraries was done on the Illumina HiSeq platform using custom primers. In the original analysis: MiGEC was used to process raw reads and extract unique molecular identifiers, and MiXCR was used to find CDR3 positions. Recombination models were inferred per individual with the repgenHMM and IGoR tools using an EM algorithm. The tcR package in R was used for shared clonotype analysis, with sharing normalized by the product of cloneset sizes. To study raw recombination without the effects of thymic and clonal selection, out-of-frame nonproductive sequences were analyzed. TCRdb reprocessing: public reads trimmed at Q25 with fastp, clones called with MiXCR, in-frame beta chains kept. Each entry is one CDR3 protein sequence, shown with its most common DNA and genes. These V and J calls derive from TCRdb rather than the authors' analysis. The sample table records some 900,000 distinct CDR3 sequences; over 9% of these occur just once. Together, the top ten hold under 2% of the sample.

What the study reported, not specific to this receptor: Compared with coincidental sharing between unrelated individuals, out-of-frame TCR alpha sequences shared between twins showed an excess of sequences with low generation probability. Zero-insertion analyses could be partly confounded by invariant T cells such as MAIT and iNKT, though diverse VJ usage argued against such confounding for most clonotypes. The excess sharing between twins in beta out-of-frame sequences was weaker because fewer shared sequences reduced the signal-to-noise ratio. In monozygotic twins, recombination models systematically underestimated out-of-frame TCR alpha sharing, but the models matched the sharing seen between unrelated individuals. Because the same donors could not be followed over many years, conclusions were based on cross-sectional statistical analysis. Abundant cord blood beta clonotypes carried fewer insertions; young adult naive repertoires showed a weaker similar trend, while memory repertoires showed none.

Every donor in the study was a healthy Caucasian. Three pairs of female monozygotic twins, all aged roughly 18 to 29 years, were included in the twin cohort. RNA for TCR libraries was isolated from peripheral blood mononuclear cells. This clonotype appeared many times. This receptor's antigen is unknown. Within one base of it there is no much larger clone, and no base qualities were kept. Based on the germline V gene (reference sequence), the CDR1 and CDR2 sequences are DFQATT and SNEGSKA. The CDR3 measures 11 amino acids from cysteine to phenylalanine. CDR3 DNA only is kept here, 33 bases in frame from base 1. V and J lose 2 bases and 2 bases, and a span of 4 bases separates them. These data are also associated with another study on yellow fever vaccine responses in identical twins. The second study's authors report: The authors reported that the T cell response to vaccination in identical twins appeared partly convergent and partly personalized. The study precisely tracked vaccine-responding T cell clones in identical twins.

The rearrangement joined TRBV20-1 to TRBJ2-7, with no confident D gene call. This TCR was sampled from a woman aged 18-30 years in good health. Sequencing used PBMCs. The DNA sequence reads TGCAGTGCTAGATTAACCTACGAGCAGTACTTC. This translates into CSARLTYEQYF.